This T cell receptor (beta chain) was identified during a study of T cell responses to AZD1222 COVID-19 vaccine. As concerns this clone: Its cognate antigen is unknown.

The study's findings and limits: After two AZD1222 doses, spike-specific TCR breadth and depth rose versus day 0. It should be noted that donors were predominantly white British and more often female, and clonal diversity was possibly underestimated. A reported finding is that nearly half of spike-specific TCRs target unmutated variant regions.

This CDR3 region has 12 residues. Deletions cut 1 base from V and 6 bases from J, with 6 bases between. Libraries were prepared by immunoSEQ multiplex PCR; TCRdb keeps only in-frame clonotypes and omits some of them. This table has 160,000 or so clones, around nine tenths appearing once. The receptor was derived from an adult in good health. Sequenced material: peripheral blood, taken on day 0 of AZD1222 vaccination. V is TRBV12-3 or TRBV12-4 and J is TRBJ2-5; no clear D gene. DNA for the CDR3: TGTGCCAGCAGTTTAGAGGTGAAGACCCAGTACTTC. Its translation is CASSLEVKTQYF.